Included here is one T cell receptor beta chain sequence, with context. Its antigen specificity is not known. Base qualities are missing; no much larger clone stands one base away. The time point label corresponds to: pretreatment peripheral blood. A total of approximately 27 patients with locally advanced or metastatic urothelial carcinoma, treated at Memorial Sloan Kettering on a trial protocol, made up the cohort. Peripheral blood mononuclear cells were collected pretreatment and during treatment, at between 1 and 8 total time points per patient. The Qiagen DNeasy Blood extraction kit was used to purify genomic DNA from total PBMCs and from tumor samples. Collected pretreatment and during treatment, PBMCs were isolated and stored as previously described. The CDR3 holds 16 amino acids from the cysteine to the phenylalanine. The sequence is cut down to CDR3 DNA, 48 bases in frame from base 1. V was cut back by 5 bases and J by 6 bases, leaving a gap of 20 bases between them. For CDR1 and CDR2, the germline V gene (reference sequence) lists SGHNT and YYREEE.

To estimate absolute template abundance from read counts, synthetic TCR analog templates were spiked into each PCR. Using the immunoSEQ assay, TCRbeta CDR3 regions were amplified from genomic DNA with bias-controlled V and J gene primers. Sequencing of rearranged TCRbeta segments was performed at approximately 20X coverage. From the authors' description of their analysis: Sequencing errors were corrected by clustering and CDR3s were annotated against IMGT to assign V, D and J genes. Only productive TCRbeta rearrangements were used in downstream analyses, excluding out-of-frame or stop-codon sequences. Clonality was computed as one minus Shannon entropy normalized by the log of the number of unique productive sequences. Fisher's exact test with Benjamini-Hochberg correction, using a cutoff of adjusted p below 0.01, was how clones that differed between time points or between blood and tumor were identified. Drawn from immuneACCESS, this table holds only the in-frame rearrangements with V and J called that TCRdb kept. Clones are partly lost; checked studies trace under half to an unresolved V gene and leave the rest unexplained. V, J and clone size are those of that table, while D and trimming were read from the DNA. The sample has tens of thousands of clones on record, more than 75% of them singletons. Approximately 15% of the sample goes to the ten largest clones.

This specimen belongs to a study of PD-L1 blockade in urothelial cancer (dated by TCRdb to the late 2010s). As for the study more broadly: Every patient began therapy in about 2014 and was given atezolizumab 1,200 mg intravenously every 3 weeks. An ECOG performance status of 0 or 1 was recorded for the patients, and 0 to 3 prior chemotherapy regimens had been received by the patients. The study was an exploratory multi-omic analysis of somatic, immune and clinical correlates of response to PD-L1 blockade with atezolizumab in urothelial cancer. Blood samples were analyzed at 3 weeks after treatment start (second dose) and at 6 weeks after treatment start. Just over 28 patients had pretreatment blood TCR-seq, about 25 had at least one posttreatment blood collection, and about 25 had tumor TCR-seq. Blood samples gave a median of 141,255 T cells and approximately 85,000 unique TCRs, with a median clonality of approximately 0.08. In the same patients, pretreatment tumors underwent whole exome sequencing and RNA sequencing in addition to TCR sequencing. Durable clinical benefit meant progression-free survival longer than 6 months, and TCR features were also tested against progression-free and overall survival. Roughly 10 patients achieved durable clinical benefit and fewer than 25 did not. Pretreatment tumor samples, along with matched peripheral blood serially collected before and after atezolizumab treatment, were subjected to TCR sequencing. About 90% of the roughly 29 patients were identified as males with urothelial cancer of bladder origin, and a prior smoking history was reported by 18 of 29 patients.

What the study reported, not specific to this receptor: Because the sample size was small (n ≈ 27) and many exploratory analyses were performed, the results are intended to be hypothesis-generating. Improved progression-free and overall survival was associated with having pretreatment peripheral blood TCR clonality below the median. Patients with durable benefit showed greater expansion of tumor-associated TCR clones in peripheral blood 3 weeks after starting treatment (n ≈ 20, p = 0.022).

This sequence was found in a man between 60 and 75 years old with urothelial cancer. The chain was built from TRBV5-4 and TRBJ2-2; no confident D gene assignment can be made. The source was PBMCs, collected around atezolizumab (anti-PD-L1) treatment. This receptor has the CDR3 CASSRPGVRSSGELFF. The nucleotide sequence reads TGTGCCAGCAGTCGTCCCGGTGTTCGGAGCTCCGGGGAGCTGTTTTTT.